There are many counts of the clone carrying this T cell receptor (beta chain). These data originate in a study of early T cells in non-severe SARS-CoV-2 infection. Study-level background: Sequenced bulk RNA came from whole blood that was unsorted, and chains were unpaired.

The library protocol tagged individual cDNA molecules with unique molecular identifiers. TCRdb reprocessed the 5' RACE reads with MiXCR, giving one entry per CDR3 protein. The profile covers 60,000 to 70,000 distinct CDR3 sequences, with more than 4% appearing a single time and roughly 5% taken by the ten largest. This receptor was taken from an adult who was a healthcare worker with PCR-confirmed SARS-CoV-2 infection or an uninfected control (not recorded which). The specimen was whole blood.

The CDR3 loop reads CSASGSGTYEQYF. CDR3 DNA: TGCAGTGCTAGTGGATCTGGAACCTACGAGCAGTACTTC. The chain links TRBV20-1 to TRBJ2-7; no clear D gene. In germline, CDR1 is DFQATT, CDR2 SNEGSKA (reference sequence). Trimming cost V 3 bases and J 2 bases, with 11 bases left between them. The CDR3 is 13 residues long.